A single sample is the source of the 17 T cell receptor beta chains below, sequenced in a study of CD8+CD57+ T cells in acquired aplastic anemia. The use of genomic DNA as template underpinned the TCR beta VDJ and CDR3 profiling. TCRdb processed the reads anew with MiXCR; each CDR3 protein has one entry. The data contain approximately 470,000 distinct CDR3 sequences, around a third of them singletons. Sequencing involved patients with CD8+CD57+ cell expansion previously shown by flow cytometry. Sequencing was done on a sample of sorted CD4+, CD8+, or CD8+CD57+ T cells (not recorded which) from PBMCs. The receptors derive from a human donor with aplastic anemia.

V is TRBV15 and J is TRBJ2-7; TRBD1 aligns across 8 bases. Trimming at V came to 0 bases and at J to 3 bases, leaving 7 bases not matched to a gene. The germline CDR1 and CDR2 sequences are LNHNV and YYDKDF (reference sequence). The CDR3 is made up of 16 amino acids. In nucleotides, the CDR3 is TGTGCCACCAGCAGAGATCTTCCGACAGGGGACTACGAGCAGTACTTC. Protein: CATSRDLPTGDYEQYF.

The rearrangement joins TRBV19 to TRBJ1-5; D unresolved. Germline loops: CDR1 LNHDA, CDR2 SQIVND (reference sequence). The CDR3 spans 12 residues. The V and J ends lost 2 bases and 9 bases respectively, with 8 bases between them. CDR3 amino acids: CASSINQRPQHF. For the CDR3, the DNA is TGTGCCAGTAGTATAAACCAGAGGCCCCAGCATTTT.

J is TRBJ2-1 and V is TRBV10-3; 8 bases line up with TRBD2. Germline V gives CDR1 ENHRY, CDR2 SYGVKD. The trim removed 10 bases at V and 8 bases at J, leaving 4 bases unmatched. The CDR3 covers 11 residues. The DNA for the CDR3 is TGTGCCACCGGGGGGGCCGATGAGCAGTTCTTC. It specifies CATGGADEQFF.

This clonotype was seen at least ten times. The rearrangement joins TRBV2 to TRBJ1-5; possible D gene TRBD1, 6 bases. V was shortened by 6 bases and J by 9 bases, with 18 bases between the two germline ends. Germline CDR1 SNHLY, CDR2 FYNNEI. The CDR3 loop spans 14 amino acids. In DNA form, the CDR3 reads TGTGCCAGCAGCACCGGGACATATACGAGGCCCCAGCATTTT. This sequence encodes CASSTGTYTRPQHF. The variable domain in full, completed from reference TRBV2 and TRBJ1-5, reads EPEVTQTPSHQVTQMGQEVILRCVPISNHLYFYWYRQILGQKVEFLVSFYNNEISEKSEIFDDQFSVERPDGSNFTLKIRSTKLEDSAMYFCASSTGTYTRPQHFGDGTRLSIL.

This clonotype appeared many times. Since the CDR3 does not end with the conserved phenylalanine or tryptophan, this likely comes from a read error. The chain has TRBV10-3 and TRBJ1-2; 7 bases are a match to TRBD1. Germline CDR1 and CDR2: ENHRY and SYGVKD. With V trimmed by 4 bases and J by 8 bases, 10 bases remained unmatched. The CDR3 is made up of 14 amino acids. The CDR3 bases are TGTGCCATCAGTGGGAGACAGGGTTCTATGGGCTACACCCTC. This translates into CAISGRQGSMGYTL.

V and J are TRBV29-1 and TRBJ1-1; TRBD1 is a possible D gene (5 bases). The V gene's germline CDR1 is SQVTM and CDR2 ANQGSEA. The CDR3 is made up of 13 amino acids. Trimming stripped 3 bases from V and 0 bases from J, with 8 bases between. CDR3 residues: CSVEAGLNTEAFF. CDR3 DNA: TGCAGCGTTGAGGCAGGGCTGAACACTGAAGCTTTCTTT.

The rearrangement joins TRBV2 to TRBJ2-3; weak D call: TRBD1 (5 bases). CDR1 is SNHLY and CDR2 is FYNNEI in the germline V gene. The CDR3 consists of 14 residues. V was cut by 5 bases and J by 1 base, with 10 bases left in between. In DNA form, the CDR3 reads TGTGCCAGCAGTTCGTTGACAGGCACAGATACGCAGTATTTT. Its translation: CASSSLTGTDTQYF.

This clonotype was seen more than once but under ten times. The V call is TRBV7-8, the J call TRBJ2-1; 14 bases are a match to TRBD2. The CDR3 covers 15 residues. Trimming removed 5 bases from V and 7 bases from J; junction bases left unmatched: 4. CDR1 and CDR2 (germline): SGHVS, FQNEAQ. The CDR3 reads CASSRLAGGLNEQFF. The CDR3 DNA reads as TGTGCCAGCAGCCGACTAGCGGGGGGGTTAAATGAGCAGTTCTTC.

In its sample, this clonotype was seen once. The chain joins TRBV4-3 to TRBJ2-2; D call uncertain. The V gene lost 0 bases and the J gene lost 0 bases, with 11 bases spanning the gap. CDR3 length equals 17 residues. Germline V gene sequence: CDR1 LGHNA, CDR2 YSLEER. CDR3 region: CASSQDLRVANTGELFF. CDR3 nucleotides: TGCGCCAGCAGCCAAGACTTACGGGTTGCGAACACCGGGGAGCTGTTTTTT.

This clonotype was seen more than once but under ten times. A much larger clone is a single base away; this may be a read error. CDR3 coding DNA: TGTGCCAGCGCCAAAGGGTTCAGCTATCAGCCCCAGCATTTT. Protein product: CASAKGFSYQPQHF. This chain joins TRBV7-2 and TRBJ1-5; D remains ambiguous. V was pared by 8 bases and J by 5 bases, with 16 bases between. Germline lookup yields CDR1 SGHTA and CDR2 FQGNSA. The CDR3 runs to 14 residues.

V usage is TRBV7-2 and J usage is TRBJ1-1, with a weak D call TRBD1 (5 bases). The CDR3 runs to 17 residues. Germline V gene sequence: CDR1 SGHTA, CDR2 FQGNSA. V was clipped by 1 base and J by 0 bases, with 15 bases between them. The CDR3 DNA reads TGTGCCAGCAGCTTAGAAAAAAAGACGGACATGAACACTGAAGCTTTCTTT. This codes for CASSLEKKTDMNTEAFF.

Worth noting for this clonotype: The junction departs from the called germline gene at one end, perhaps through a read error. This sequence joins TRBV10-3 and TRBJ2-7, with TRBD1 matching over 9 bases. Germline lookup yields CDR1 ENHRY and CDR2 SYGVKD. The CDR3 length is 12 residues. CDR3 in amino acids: CAMRTGAYKQYF. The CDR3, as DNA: TGTGCCATGCGGACAGGGGCCTACAAGCAGTACTTC.

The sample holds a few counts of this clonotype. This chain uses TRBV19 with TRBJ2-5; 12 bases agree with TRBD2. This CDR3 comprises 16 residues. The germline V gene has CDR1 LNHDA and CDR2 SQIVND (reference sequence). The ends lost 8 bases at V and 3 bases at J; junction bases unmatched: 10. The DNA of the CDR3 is TGTGCCAGTTCTTGGACTAGCGGGACTACAAAAGAGACCCAGTACTTC. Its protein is CASSWTSGTTKETQYF.

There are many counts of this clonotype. Here the CDR3 reads CSVTSGLREKLFF. Here the CDR3 DNA reads TGCAGCGTTACATCTGGACTTAGGGAAAAACTGTTTTTT. The genes are TRBV29-1 and TRBJ1-4; D gene unclear. V shed 5 bases and J shed 8 bases, with 15 bases lying between them. CDR1 SQVTM and CDR2 ANQGSEA come from the germline V gene. This CDR3 comprises 13 residues. Full variable domain (missing parts from reference TRBV29-1 and TRBJ1-4): SAVISQKPSRDICQRGTSLTIQCQVDSQVTMMFWYRQQPGQSLTLIATANQGSEATYESGFVIDKFPISRPNLTFSTLTVSNMSPEDSSIYLCSVTSGLREKLFFGSGTQLSVL.

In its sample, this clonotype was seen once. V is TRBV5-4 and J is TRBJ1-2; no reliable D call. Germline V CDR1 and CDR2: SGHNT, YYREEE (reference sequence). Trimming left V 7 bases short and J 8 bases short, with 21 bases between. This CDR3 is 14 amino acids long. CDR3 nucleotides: TGTGCCAGCCGATTCGGCGGGGAAACGCGAGGCTACACCTTC. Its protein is CASRFGGETRGYTF.

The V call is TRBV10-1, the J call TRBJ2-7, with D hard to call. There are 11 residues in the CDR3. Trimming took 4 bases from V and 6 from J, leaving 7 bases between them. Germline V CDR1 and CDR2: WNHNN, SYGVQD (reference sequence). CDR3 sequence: CASSGGSEQYF. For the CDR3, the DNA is TGCGCCAGCAGTGGGGGATCCGAGCAGTACTTC.

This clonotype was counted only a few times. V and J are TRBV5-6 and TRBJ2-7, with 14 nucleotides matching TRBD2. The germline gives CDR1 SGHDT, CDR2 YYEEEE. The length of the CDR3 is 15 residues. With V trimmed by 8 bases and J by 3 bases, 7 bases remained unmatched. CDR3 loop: CASGLGTSGSYEQYF. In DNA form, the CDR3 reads TGTGCCAGTGGGCTTGGGACTAGCGGGAGCTACGAGCAGTACTTC. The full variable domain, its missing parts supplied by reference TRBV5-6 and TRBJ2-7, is DAGVTQSPTHLIKTRGQQVTLRCSPKSGHDTVSWYQQALGQGPQFIFQYYEEEERQRGNFPDRFSGHQFPNYSSELNVNALLLGDSALYLCASGLGTSGSYEQYFGPGTRLTVT.